Listed below are T cell receptor beta chains from one sample, sequenced in a study of blood T cell repertoires in COVID-19. Assay used: immunoSEQ multiplex PCR; TCRdb lists only in-frame clones, some missing. The top ten clones hold just over 7% of a sample with about 330,000 clones, almost 85% of them seen once. The sequencing sample was made of peripheral blood. All receptors derive from a human donor in a cohort sampled during active COVID-19. CDR3s leave out the opening cysteine and the closing phenylalanine or tryptophan.

cdr3_aa v_call
ATSYAGGSATGELF TRBV24-1
ASSYGRGGQYTQY TRBV6-5
ASSKQNTEAF TRBV12-3/TRBV12-4
ASSLLRGNGYT TRBV7-2
ASSAPGTDTQY TRBV5-4
ASKDRANEKLF TRBV19
ASSPPLAEHTDTQY TRBV18
ASSLLSSTEAF TRBV7-3
ASSFQGATYNEQF TRBV9
ASHRGQGSNQPQH TRBV6-5
ASGLGIQGLRTEAF TRBV12-5
ASSPYRDTGATNEKLF TRBV27
ASSGTGPSEQY TRBV19
ATSDPPGGQGPSETQY TRBV24-1
ASRVGSIVSYEQY TRBV5-1
SASTPAGGSYEQY TRBV20-1
ASSLRDTGIRVTQY TRBV19
ASSRQGSTNEKLF TRBV21-1
ASSIDRGRQPQH TRBV19
ASSRTGLWLGYT TRBV5-1
ASSVDRAGVAF TRBV2
ASSYAGPRTEAF TRBV6-5
ASSLGQYSNQPQH TRBV5-8
ASGLAGNTIY TRBV12-5
ATSDRDRSYGYT TRBV24-1
ASKDTLNGNTEAF TRBV5-1
ASRPRGLAVYEQY TRBV2
ASSLAGVSSPLH TRBV13
ASSSNKEGINYGYT TRBV9
ASSLTSGGPREQY TRBV5-1
ASSFTGGRTEAF TRBV27
ASSWGLAGSSYNEQF TRBV5-1
AWAETGFLYT TRBV30
ASSGNGGSGEYTDTQY TRBV5-4
AIRPTGSSGANVLT TRBV10-3
ASSLGARGYT TRBV12-3/TRBV12-4
ASSYGLATAKNIQY TRBV6-5
ASSLFGSMNTEAF TRBV7-9
ASSKTGGQNTQY TRBV19
ASSPGTTSYEQY TRBV9
ASSQTGTGNQPQH TRBV6-2/TRBV6-3
ASSQGQAFQAYEQY TRBV4-2
ASSLSNAAGAEYEQY TRBV27
ASSKARVKETQY TRBV21-1